The 13 T cell receptor beta chains below all came from one sample that was sequenced in a study of cytomegalovirus exposure and HLA in healthy donors. It was with 60 Vbeta and 13 Jbeta primers that the PCR ran. Assay used: immunoSEQ multiplex PCR; TCRdb lists only in-frame clones, some missing. In the table there are approximately 140,000 clones, about 76% of which are singletons. The sample taken for sequencing was PBMCs. These receptors were obtained from a female donor in good health and CMV-seronegative.

The chain recombines TRBV5-5 with TRBJ2-7; possibly TRBD2 for D (7 bases). The germline V gene has CDR1 SGHKS and CDR2 YYEKEE (reference sequence). Trimming took 2 bases from V and 6 from J, leaving 15 bases between them. This CDR3 contains 14 residues. The CDR3 nucleotides are TGTGCCAGCAGCTTTACCCCAAGGGGGGGCGAGCAGTACTTC. It encodes CASSFTPRGGEQYF.

J is TRBJ2-7 and V is TRBV15; 8 bases fit TRBD2. V was pared by 3 bases and J by 2 bases, with 9 bases of the junction left unmatched. The CDR3 loop spans 16 amino acids. Germline assignment: CDR1 LNHNV and CDR2 YYDKDF (reference sequence). As DNA, the CDR3 is TGTGCCACCAGCAGGTCCACCTCGGGGGGGGCCTACGAGCAGTACTTC. Its translation is CATSRSTSGGAYEQYF.

In DNA, the CDR3 is TGTGCCAGCAGTTTTGACAGGGCGGTTGAAGGAGCGTCGAACACTGAAGCTTTCTTT. It encodes CASSFDRAVEGASNTEAFF. V and J are TRBV7-9 and TRBJ1-1; 7 bases are a match to TRBD1. V dropped 6 bases and J dropped 1; count of bases not matched to a gene: 20. CDR3 length equals 19 residues. In germline, CDR1 is SEHNR, CDR2 FQNEAQ (reference sequence).

The V and J genes are TRBV6-1 and TRBJ1-2; 7 bases are a match to TRBD1. V lost 6 bases and J lost 4; bases outside the gene matches: 5. Germline CDR1 MNHNS, CDR2 SASEGT. This CDR3 spans 13 amino acids. The CDR3 sequence: CASSNRGGYGYTF. CDR3 DNA: TGTGCCAGCAGCAACAGGGGAGGCTATGGCTACACCTTC.

This clone was detected a few times. The chain joins TRBV30 to TRBJ1-5; TRBD1 is a possible D gene (5 bases). This CDR3 is built from 15 residues. Trimming shortened V by 2 bases and J by 5 bases, and 16 bases separated the two germline ends. Germline V gene sequence: CDR1 GTSNPN, CDR2 SVGIG (reference sequence). The CDR3 loop reads CAWSSNQGIDQPQHF. The CDR3 DNA is TGTGCCTGGAGTTCCAACCAGGGTATCGATCAGCCCCAGCATTTT.

The chain recombines TRBV18 with TRBJ2-7; D is possibly TRBD1 (6 bases). Trimming removed 3 bases at V and 0 bases at J, with 18 bases between. The V gene's germline CDR1 is KGHSH and CDR2 LQKENI. CDR3 size: 17 residues. CDR3 protein: CASSPLPVRGNSYEQYF. DNA for the CDR3: TGTGCCAGCTCACCCCTTCCCGTAAGGGGGAACTCCTACGAGCAGTACTTC.

J is TRBJ2-2 and V is TRBV30, with unresolved D. This CDR3 contains 11 residues. Trimming took 3 bases from V and 6 from J, leaving 5 bases between them. The germline gives CDR1 GTSNPN, CDR2 SVGIG (reference sequence). The CDR3 region is CAWSPAGELFF. The CDR3 DNA reads as TGTGCCTGGAGCCCGGCCGGGGAGCTGTTTTTT.

The chain has TRBV7-9 and TRBJ1-5; 12 bases are a match to TRBD1. Looked up from germline, CDR1 is SEHNR and CDR2 is FQNEAQ (reference sequence). This CDR3 comprises 14 residues. J lost 6 bases, V lost 5 bases, and 2 bases had no gene match. CDR3 sequence: CASSGTGGTQPQHF. The DNA for the CDR3 is TGTGCCAGCAGCGGGACAGGGGGCACTCAGCCCCAGCATTTT.

CDR3 coding DNA: TGTGCCAGCATTCGGTCCACTGAAGCTTTCTTT. It yields the protein CASIRSTEAFF. The chain is built from TRBV28 and TRBJ1-1; D is unclear. The germline V and J ends were trimmed by 7 bases and 4 bases, with 7 bases remaining between them. This CDR3 spans 11 amino acids. The germline V gene encodes CDR1 MDHEN and CDR2 SYDVKM.

This clone was counted a few times. The J gene is TRBJ2-1, the V gene TRBV5-6; 12 bases align to TRBD2. This CDR3 has 16 amino acids. Per germline, CDR1 SGHDT and CDR2 YYEEEE. The ends lost 1 base at V and 7 bases at J; junction bases unmatched: 6. This chain's CDR3 is CASSLLLAGGGNEQFF. The CDR3 DNA sequence: TGTGCCAGCAGCTTGTTGCTAGCGGGAGGGGGAAATGAGCAGTTCTTC. Based on the CDR3 plus reference TRBV5-6 and TRBJ2-1, the full variable domain is DAGVTQSPTHLIKTRGQQVTLRCSPKSGHDTVSWYQQALGQGPQFIFQYYEEEERQRGNFPDRFSGHQFPNYSSELNVNALLLGDSALYLCASSLLLAGGGNEQFFGPGTRLTVL.

V gene TRBV30 combines with J gene TRBJ2-7; D possibly corresponds to TRBD2 (5 bases). Germline-derived CDR1 and CDR2 are GTSNPN and SVGIG (reference sequence). The CDR3 runs 11 residues. Trimming took 3 bases from V and 9 from J, leaving 12 bases between them. CDR3 nucleotides: TGTGCCTGGAGGACGGCCAGCGGGCAGTACTTC. It codes for CAWRTASGQYF.

This chain joins TRBV18 and TRBJ2-6; TRBD1 matches 12 bases. The ends lost 5 bases at V and 0 bases at J; junction bases unmatched: 14. The germline V gene has CDR1 KGHSH and CDR2 LQKENI. The CDR3 covers 21 residues. The CDR3 loop reads CASSLAAQGQGASSGANVLTF. Here the CDR3 DNA reads TGTGCCAGCTCATTAGCCGCTCAGGGACAGGGGGCAAGCTCTGGGGCCAACGTCCTGACTTTC.

The chain has TRBV25-1 and TRBJ2-3, with 9 bases that match TRBD1. V lost 6 bases and J lost 3; bases outside the gene matches: 4. The CDR3 loop spans 14 amino acids. CDR1 MGHDK and CDR2 SYGVNS come from the germline V gene. CDR3: CASREGTGTDTQYF. CDR3 DNA: TGTGCCAGCAGGGAGGGGACAGGGACAGATACGCAGTATTTT.